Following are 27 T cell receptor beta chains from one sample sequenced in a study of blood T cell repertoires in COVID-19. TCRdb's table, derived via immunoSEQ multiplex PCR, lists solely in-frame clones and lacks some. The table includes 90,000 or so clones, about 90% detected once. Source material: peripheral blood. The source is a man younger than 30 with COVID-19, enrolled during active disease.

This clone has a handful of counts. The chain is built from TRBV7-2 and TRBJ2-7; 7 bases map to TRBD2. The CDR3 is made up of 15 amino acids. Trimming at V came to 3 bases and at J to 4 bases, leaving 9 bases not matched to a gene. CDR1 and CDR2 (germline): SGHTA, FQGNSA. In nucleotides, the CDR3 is TGTGCCAGCAGCTTTACCGGGACTAAGGGGTACGAGCAGTACTTC. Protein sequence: CASSFTGTKGYEQYF. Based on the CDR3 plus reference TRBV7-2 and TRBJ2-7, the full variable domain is GAGVSQSPSNKVTEKGKDVELRCDPISGHTALYWYRQSLGQGLEFLIYFQGNSAPDKSGLPSDRFSAERTGGSVSTLTIQRTQQEDSAVYLCASSFTGTKGYEQYFGPGTRLTVT.

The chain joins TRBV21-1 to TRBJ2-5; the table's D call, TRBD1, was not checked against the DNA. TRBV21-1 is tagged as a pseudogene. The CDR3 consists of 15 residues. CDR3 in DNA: TGTGCCAGCAGCAAAGCCGGACAGGCACAAGAGACCCAGTACTTC. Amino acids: CASSKAGQAQETQYF.

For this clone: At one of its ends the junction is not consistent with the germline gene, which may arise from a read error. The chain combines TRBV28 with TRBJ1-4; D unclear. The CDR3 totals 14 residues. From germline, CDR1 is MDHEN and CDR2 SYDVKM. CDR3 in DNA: TGTGCCAGCAGTCAACGGGGAATAAGGGAAAAACTGCTTTTT. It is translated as CASSQRGIREKLLF.

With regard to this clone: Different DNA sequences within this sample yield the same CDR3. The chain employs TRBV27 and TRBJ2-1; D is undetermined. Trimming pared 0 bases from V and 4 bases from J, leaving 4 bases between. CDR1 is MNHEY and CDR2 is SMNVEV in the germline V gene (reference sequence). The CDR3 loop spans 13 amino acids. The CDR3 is CASSLSSYNEQFF. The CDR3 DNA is TGTGCCAGCAGTTTATCGTCGTACAATGAGCAGTTCTTC.

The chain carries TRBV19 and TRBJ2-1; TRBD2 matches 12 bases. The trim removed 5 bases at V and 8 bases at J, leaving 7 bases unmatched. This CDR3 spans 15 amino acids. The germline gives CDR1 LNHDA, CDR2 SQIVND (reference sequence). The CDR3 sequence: CASSPTSGSGYEQFF. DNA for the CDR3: TGTGCCAGTAGTCCGACTAGCGGGAGCGGCTATGAGCAGTTCTTC. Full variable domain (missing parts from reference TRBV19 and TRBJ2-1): DGGITQSPKYLFRKEGQNVTLSCEQNLNHDAMYWYRQDPGQGLRLIYYSQIVNDFQKGDIAEGYSVSREKKESFPLTVTSAQKNPTAFYLCASSPTSGSGYEQFFGPGTRLTVL.

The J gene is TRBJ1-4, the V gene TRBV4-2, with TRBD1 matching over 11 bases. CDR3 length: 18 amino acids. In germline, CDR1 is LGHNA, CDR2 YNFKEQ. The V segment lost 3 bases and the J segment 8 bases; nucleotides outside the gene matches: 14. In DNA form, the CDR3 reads TGTGCCAGCAGCCAGGAAGACAGGGACAGGGGGATGGGAGAAAAACTGTTTTTT. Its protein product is CASSQEDRDRGMGEKLFF.

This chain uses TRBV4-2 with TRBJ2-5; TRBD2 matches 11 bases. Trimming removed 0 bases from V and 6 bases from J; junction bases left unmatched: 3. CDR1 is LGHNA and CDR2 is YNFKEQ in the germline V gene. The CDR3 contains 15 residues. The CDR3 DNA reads TGTGCCAGCAGCCAAGAGGGGACTAGCGGACAGACCCAGTACTTC. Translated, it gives CASSQEGTSGQTQYF.

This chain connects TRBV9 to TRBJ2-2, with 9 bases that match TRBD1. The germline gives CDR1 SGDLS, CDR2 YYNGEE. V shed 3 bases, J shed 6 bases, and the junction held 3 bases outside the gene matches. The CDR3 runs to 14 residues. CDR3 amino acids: CASSGDRAAGELFF. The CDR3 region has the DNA TGTGCCAGCAGCGGGGACAGGGCGGCCGGGGAGCTGTTTTTT.

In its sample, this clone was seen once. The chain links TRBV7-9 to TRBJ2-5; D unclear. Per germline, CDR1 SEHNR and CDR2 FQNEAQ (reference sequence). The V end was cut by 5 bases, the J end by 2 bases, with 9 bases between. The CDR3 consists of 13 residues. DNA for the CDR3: TGTGCCAGCAGCCCAGTCCTTCAAGAGACCCAGTACTTC. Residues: CASSPVLQETQYF.

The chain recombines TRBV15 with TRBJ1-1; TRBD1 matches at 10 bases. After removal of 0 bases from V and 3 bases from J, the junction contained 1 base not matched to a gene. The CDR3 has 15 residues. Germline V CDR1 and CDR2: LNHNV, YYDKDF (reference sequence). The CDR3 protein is CATSRDGTGDTEAFF. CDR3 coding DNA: TGTGCCACCAGCAGAGACGGGACAGGGGACACTGAAGCTTTCTTT.

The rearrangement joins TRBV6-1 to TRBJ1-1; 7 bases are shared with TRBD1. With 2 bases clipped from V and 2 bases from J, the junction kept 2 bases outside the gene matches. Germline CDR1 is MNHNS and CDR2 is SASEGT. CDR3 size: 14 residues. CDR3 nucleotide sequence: TGTGCCAGCAGTGAAAGGGGGCGAAACACTGAAGCTTTCTTT. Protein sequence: CASSERGRNTEAFF.

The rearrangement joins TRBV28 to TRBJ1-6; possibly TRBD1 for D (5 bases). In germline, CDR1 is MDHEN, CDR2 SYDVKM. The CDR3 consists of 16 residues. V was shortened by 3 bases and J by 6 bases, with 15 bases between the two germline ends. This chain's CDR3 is CASSLGGTFGNSPLHF. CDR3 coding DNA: TGTGCCAGCAGTTTGGGCGGGACGTTCGGTAATTCACCCCTCCACTTT.

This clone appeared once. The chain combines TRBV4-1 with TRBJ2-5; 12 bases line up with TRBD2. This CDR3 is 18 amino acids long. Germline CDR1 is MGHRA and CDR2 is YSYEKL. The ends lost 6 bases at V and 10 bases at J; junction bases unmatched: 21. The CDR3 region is CASSPTSGRFSPHGGQYF. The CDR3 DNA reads TGCGCCAGCAGTCCCACTAGCGGGAGGTTCTCCCCACACGGAGGCCAGTACTTC.

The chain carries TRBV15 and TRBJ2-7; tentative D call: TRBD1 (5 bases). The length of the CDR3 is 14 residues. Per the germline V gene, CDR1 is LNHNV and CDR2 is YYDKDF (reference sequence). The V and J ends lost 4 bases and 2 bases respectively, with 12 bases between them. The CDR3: CATSIFDRTYEQYF. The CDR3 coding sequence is TGTGCCACCAGCATCTTCGACAGAACCTACGAGCAGTACTTC.

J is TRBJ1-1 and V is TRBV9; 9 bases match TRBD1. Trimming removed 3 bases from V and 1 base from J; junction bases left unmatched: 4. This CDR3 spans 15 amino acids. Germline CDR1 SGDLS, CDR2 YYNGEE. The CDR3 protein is CASSADRGSNTEAFF. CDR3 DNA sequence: TGTGCCAGCAGCGCTGACAGGGGGTCGAACACTGAAGCTTTCTTT.

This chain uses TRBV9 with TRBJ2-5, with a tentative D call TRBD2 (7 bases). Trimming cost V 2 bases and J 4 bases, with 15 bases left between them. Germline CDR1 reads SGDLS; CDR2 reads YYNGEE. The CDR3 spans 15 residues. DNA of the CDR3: TGTGCCAGCAGCGTTTCGGGGGGCTTGGGAGAGACCCAGTACTTC. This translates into CASSVSGGLGETQYF.

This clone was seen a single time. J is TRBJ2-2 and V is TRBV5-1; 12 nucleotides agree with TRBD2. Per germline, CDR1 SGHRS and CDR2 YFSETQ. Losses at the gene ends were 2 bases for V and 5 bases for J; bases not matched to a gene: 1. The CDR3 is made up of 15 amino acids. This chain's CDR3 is CASSFGTSGTGELFF. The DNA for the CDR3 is TGCGCCAGCAGCTTCGGGACTAGCGGGACCGGGGAGCTGTTTTTT.

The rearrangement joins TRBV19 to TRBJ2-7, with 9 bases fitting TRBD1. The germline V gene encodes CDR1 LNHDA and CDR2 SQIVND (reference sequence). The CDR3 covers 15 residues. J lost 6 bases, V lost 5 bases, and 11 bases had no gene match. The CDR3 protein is CASSSPGQGKVEQYF. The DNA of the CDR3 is TGTGCCAGTAGTTCGCCGGGACAGGGAAAGGTCGAGCAGTACTTC.

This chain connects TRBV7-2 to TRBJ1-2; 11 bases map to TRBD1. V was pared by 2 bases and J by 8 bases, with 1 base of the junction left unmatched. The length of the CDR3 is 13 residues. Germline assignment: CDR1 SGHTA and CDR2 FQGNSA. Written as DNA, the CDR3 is TGTGCCAGCAGCTTACGGACAGGGGGCGGCTACACCTTC. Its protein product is CASSLRTGGGYTF.

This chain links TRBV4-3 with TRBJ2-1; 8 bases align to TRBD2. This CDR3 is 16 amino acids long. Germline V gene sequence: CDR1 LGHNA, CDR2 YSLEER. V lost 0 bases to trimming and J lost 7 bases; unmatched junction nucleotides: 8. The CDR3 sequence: CASSQDPRGRRNEQFF. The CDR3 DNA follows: TGCGCCAGCAGCCAAGATCCTCGCGGGAGGAGAAATGAGCAGTTCTTC.

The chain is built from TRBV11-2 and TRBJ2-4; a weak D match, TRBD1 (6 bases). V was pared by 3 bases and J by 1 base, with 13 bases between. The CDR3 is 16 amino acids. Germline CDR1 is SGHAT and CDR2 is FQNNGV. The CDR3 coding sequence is TGTGCCAGCAGCTTGGACAGTTTTCGGGCCAAAAACATTCAGTACTTC. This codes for CASSLDSFRAKNIQYF.

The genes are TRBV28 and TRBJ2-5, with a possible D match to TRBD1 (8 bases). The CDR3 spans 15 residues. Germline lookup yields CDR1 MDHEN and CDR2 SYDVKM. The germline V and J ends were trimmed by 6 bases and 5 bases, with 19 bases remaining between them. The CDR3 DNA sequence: TGTGCCAGCAGCCTCGGACAGGGAGGGGAGGAGACCCAGTACTTC. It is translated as CASSLGQGGEETQYF.

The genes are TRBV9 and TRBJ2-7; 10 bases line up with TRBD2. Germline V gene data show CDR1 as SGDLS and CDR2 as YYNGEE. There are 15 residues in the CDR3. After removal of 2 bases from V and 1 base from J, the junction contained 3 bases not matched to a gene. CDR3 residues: CASSVDSGRSYEQYF. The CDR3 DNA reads TGTGCCAGCAGCGTCGATAGCGGGAGGTCCTACGAGCAGTACTTC.

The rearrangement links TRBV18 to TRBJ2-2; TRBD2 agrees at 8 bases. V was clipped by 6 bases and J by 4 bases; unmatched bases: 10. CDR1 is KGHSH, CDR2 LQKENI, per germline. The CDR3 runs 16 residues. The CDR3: CASSSSGRGSTGELFF. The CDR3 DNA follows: TGTGCCAGCTCCTCGAGCGGGAGAGGGAGCACCGGGGAGCTGTTTTTT.

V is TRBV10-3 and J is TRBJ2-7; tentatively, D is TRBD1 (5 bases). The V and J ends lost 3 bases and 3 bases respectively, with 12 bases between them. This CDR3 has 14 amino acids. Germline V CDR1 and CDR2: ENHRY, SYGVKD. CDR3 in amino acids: CAISDPDTDYEQYF. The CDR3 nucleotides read TGTGCCATCAGTGATCCGGACACCGACTACGAGCAGTACTTC.

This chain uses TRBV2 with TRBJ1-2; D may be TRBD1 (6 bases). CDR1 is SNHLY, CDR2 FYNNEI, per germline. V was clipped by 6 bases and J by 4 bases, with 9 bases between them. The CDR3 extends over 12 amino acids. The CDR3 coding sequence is TGTGCCAGCAGAGGACAGATCTATGGCTACACCTTC. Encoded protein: CASRGQIYGYTF.

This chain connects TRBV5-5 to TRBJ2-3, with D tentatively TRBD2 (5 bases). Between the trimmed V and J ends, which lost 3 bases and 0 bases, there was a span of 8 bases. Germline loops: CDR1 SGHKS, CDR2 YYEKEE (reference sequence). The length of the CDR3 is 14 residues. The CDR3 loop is CASSSGSSTDTQYF. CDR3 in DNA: TGTGCCAGCAGCTCGGGGTCAAGCACAGATACGCAGTATTTT.